This T cell receptor beta chain is from a study of control samples from healthy donors and cancer patients. TCRdb's table, derived via immunoSEQ multiplex PCR, lists solely in-frame clones and lacks some. This sample yields 110,000 or so clones, of which approximately 90% are seen a single time; around 10% belongs to the top ten. This CDR3 has 17 residues. V lost 6 bases, J lost 0 bases, and 6 bases stayed unmatched. In germline, CDR1 is LNHDA, CDR2 SQIVND (reference sequence). The sequence derives from a man aged 25 to 45 in good health. Sequencing input: blood. The rearrangement uses TRBV19 and TRBJ2-6, with 9 bases that match TRBD1. CDR3 protein: CASSRQGGLSGANVLTF. The CDR3 nucleotides are TGTGCCAGTAGCCGACAGGGGGGCCTCTCTGGGGCCAACGTCCTGACTTTC.